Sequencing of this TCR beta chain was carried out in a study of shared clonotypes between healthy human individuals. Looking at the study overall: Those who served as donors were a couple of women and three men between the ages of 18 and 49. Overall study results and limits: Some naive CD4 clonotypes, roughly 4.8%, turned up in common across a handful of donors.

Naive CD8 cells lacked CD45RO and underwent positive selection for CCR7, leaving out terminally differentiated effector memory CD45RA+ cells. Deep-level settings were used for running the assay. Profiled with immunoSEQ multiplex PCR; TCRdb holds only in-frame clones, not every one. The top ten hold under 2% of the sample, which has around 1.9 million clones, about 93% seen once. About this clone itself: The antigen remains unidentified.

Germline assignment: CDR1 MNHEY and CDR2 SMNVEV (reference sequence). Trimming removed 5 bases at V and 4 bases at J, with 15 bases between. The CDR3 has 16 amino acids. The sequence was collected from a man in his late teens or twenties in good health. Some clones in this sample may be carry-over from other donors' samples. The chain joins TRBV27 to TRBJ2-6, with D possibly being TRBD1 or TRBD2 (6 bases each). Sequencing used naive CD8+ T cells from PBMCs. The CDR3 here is CASSISPGAGANVLTF. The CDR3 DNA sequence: TGTGCCAGCAGTATCTCCCCGGGGGCGGGGGCCAACGTCCTGACTTTC.